This T cell receptor (beta chain) was observed in a study of T cell responses to AZD1222 COVID-19 vaccine. Study-level findings and limits: The reported proportion of spike-specific TCRs targeting unmutated variant regions was nearly half.

Assay used: immunoSEQ multiplex PCR; TCRdb lists only in-frame clones, some missing. The sample includes 85,000 to 90,000 clones, over 75% of them seen just once. Trimming pared 7 bases from V and 8 bases from J, leaving 12 bases between. The CDR3 runs 13 residues. Germline CDR1 is MDHEN and CDR2 is SYDVKM. Concerning this clone: What it recognizes is unknown.

This sequence originates from an adult in good health. The sequences come from peripheral blood, collected on day 0 of AZD1222 vaccination. The chain joins TRBV28 to TRBJ1-6; unclear D gene. This CDR3 is CASTRRSYSPLHF. The CDR3, as DNA: TGTGCCAGCACCCGGAGGTCTTATTCACCCCTCCACTTT.